This is a list of T cell receptor beta chains from one sample in a study of T-cell reconstitution after alpha-beta-depleted transplantation in children. MiXCR, run by TCRdb on the PCR reads, gives a single entry per CDR3 protein. The sample shows about 510,000 distinct CDR3 sequences, 10% to 12% of them seen only once. The source was PBMCs, mostly from graft donor cells, collected 180 days after TCRalphabeta/CD19-depleted stem cell transplant. The receptors shown here come from a female patient between 2 and 15 years old who had a stem cell transplant for aplastic anemia, so the T cells may come from the graft donor. CDR3s include the opening cysteine and the closing phenylalanine or tryptophan. The order of the fields is CDR3 length, D gene, J gene, clone size, V gene, CDR3 DNA, CDR3 protein. The D gene is left open where the match is weak. The size field is filled for only some rows; it gives once, few, many or a size class.

CDR3 length: 18
D gene: TRBD2
J gene: TRBJ2-1
clone size: .
V gene: TRBV5-1
CDR3 DNA: TGCGCCAGCAGCTTGGTTGCAGCTAGCGGGAGGATTAAGGATGAGCAGTTCTTC
CDR3 protein: CASSLVAASGRIKDEQFF

CDR3 length: 13
D gene: .
J gene: TRBJ2-7
clone size: few
V gene: TRBV7-2
CDR3 DNA: TGTGCCAGCAGCTTAGCGGAGTCAGTCGAGCAGTACTTC
CDR3 protein: CASSLAESVEQYF

CDR3 length: 13
D gene: .
J gene: TRBJ1-4
clone size: .
V gene: TRBV6-1
CDR3 DNA: TGTGCCAGCAGAGCACACCAAAATGAAAAACTGTTTTTT
CDR3 protein: CASRAHQNEKLFF

CDR3 length: 17
D gene: .
J gene: TRBJ2-1
clone size: .
V gene: TRBV9
CDR3 DNA: TGTGCCAGCAGCGTAGTCCCGATCCGGGCCGGGGCCAATGAGCAGTTCTTC
CDR3 protein: CASSVVPIRAGANEQFF

CDR3 length: 15
D gene: .
J gene: TRBJ2-7
clone size: few
V gene: TRBV7-9
CDR3 DNA: TGTGCCAGCAGCTTAGCCCACCCGGGGGTGAGGGAGCAGTACTTC
CDR3 protein: CASSLAHPGVREQYF

CDR3 length: 15
D gene: .
J gene: TRBJ2-7
clone size: few
V gene: TRBV19
CDR3 DNA: TGTGCCAGTAGGACAAGTGTTGGGTTCCCCTACGAGCAGTACTTC
CDR3 protein: CASRTSVGFPYEQYF

CDR3 length: 15
D gene: .
J gene: TRBJ2-3
clone size: .
V gene: TRBV7-3
CDR3 DNA: TGTGCCAGCAGCTTCTGGGGGGCGCGCACAGATACGCAGTATTTT
CDR3 protein: CASSFWGARTDTQYF

CDR3 length: 17
D gene: .
J gene: TRBJ2-5
clone size: few
V gene: TRBV11-2
CDR3 DNA: TGTGCCAGCAGCCTCGGCCCCGGACTCATGTACCAAGAGACCCAGTACTTC
CDR3 protein: CASSLGPGLMYQETQYF

CDR3 length: 15
D gene: .
J gene: TRBJ2-1
clone size: few
V gene: TRBV7-9
CDR3 DNA: TGTGCCAGCAGCTTAGTACCGGATGCCGACAATGAGCAGTTCTTC
CDR3 protein: CASSLVPDADNEQFF

CDR3 length: 14
D gene: TRBD2
J gene: TRBJ2-5
clone size: many
V gene: TRBV12-3/TRBV12-4
CDR3 DNA: TGTGCCAGCAGTTTAAGCGGGGAAAGGGAGACCCAGTACTTC
CDR3 protein: CASSLSGERETQYF

CDR3 length: 14
D gene: .
J gene: TRBJ2-4
clone size: .
V gene: TRBV12-3/TRBV12-4
CDR3 DNA: TGTGCCAGCACCCTACGACTAGCCAAAAACATTCAGTACTTC
CDR3 protein: CASTLRLAKNIQYF

CDR3 length: 13
D gene: .
J gene: TRBJ2-5
clone size: .
V gene: TRBV5-1
CDR3 DNA: TGCGCCAGCAGCTGGGCAGAAAGGGGGACCCAGTACTTC
CDR3 protein: CASSWAERGTQYF

CDR3 length: 14
D gene: .
J gene: TRBJ1-5
clone size: few
V gene: TRBV6-1
CDR3 DNA: TGTGCCAGCAGTAGGTCAGGGGGCAATCAGCCCCAGCATTTT
CDR3 protein: CASSRSGGNQPQHF

CDR3 length: 16
D gene: .
J gene: TRBJ1-6
clone size: .
V gene: TRBV5-1
CDR3 DNA: TGCGCCAGCAGTCACCTGGCCGGGTTGGGTGGATCACCCCTCCACTTT
CDR3 protein: CASSHLAGLGGSPLHF

CDR3 length: 15
D gene: TRBD1
J gene: TRBJ2-7
clone size: many
V gene: TRBV5-1
CDR3 DNA: TGCGCCAGCAGCTTGGATACAGGGGGCGTCTACGAGCAGTACTTC
CDR3 protein: CASSLDTGGVYEQYF

CDR3 length: 16
D gene: .
J gene: TRBJ2-1
clone size: many
V gene: TRBV28
CDR3 DNA: TGTGCCAGCAGTTCCCCGGCGGAGAGCTCCTACAATGAGCAGTTCTTC
CDR3 protein: CASSSPAESSYNEQFF

CDR3 length: 13
D gene: .
J gene: TRBJ2-1
clone size: .
V gene: TRBV12-3/TRBV12-4
CDR3 DNA: TGTGCCAGCACCATACTAGCTAACAATGAGCAGTTCTTC
CDR3 protein: CASTILANNEQFF

CDR3 length: 12
D gene: .
J gene: TRBJ1-3
clone size: .
V gene: TRBV7-2
CDR3 DNA: TGTGCCAGCAGCCCGGACGGGTACACCATATATTTT
CDR3 protein: CASSPDGYTIYF

CDR3 length: 16
D gene: .
J gene: TRBJ2-3
clone size: .
V gene: TRBV15
CDR3 DNA: TGTGCCACCAGCAGAGATCAAGAACACCTCACAGATACGCAGTATTTT
CDR3 protein: CATSRDQEHLTDTQYF

CDR3 length: 13
D gene: .
J gene: TRBJ2-7
clone size: .
V gene: TRBV20-1
CDR3 DNA: TGCAGTGCTAGATGGACTGAGGGTTACGAGCAGTACTTC
CDR3 protein: CSARWTEGYEQYF

CDR3 length: 14
D gene: .
J gene: TRBJ2-7
clone size: .
V gene: TRBV5-6
CDR3 DNA: TGTGCCAGCAGCTTGGGACCCGAGATCTACGAGCAGTACTTC
CDR3 protein: CASSLGPEIYEQYF

CDR3 length: 16
D gene: .
J gene: TRBJ1-1
clone size: .
V gene: TRBV18
CDR3 DNA: TGTGCCAGCTCACCACCGTACAGGGTAGGGAGCACTGAAGCTTTCTTT
CDR3 protein: CASSPPYRVGSTEAFF

CDR3 length: 14
D gene: TRBD1
J gene: TRBJ2-5
clone size: few
V gene: TRBV9
CDR3 DNA: TGTGCCAGCTCGGAACAGGGGCCGCAAGAGACCCAGTACTTC
CDR3 protein: CASSEQGPQETQYF

CDR3 length: 14
D gene: .
J gene: TRBJ2-1
clone size: few
V gene: TRBV9
CDR3 DNA: TGTGCCAGCAGCGTTTTGGGACCCGACAATGAGCAGTTCTTC
CDR3 protein: CASSVLGPDNEQFF

CDR3 length: 16
D gene: .
J gene: TRBJ1-2
clone size: .
V gene: TRBV28
CDR3 DNA: TGTGCCAGCAGTTTAAGCCGGGGGTCATTTAACTATGGCTACACCTTC
CDR3 protein: CASSLSRGSFNYGYTF

CDR3 length: 14
D gene: .
J gene: TRBJ2-7
clone size: .
V gene: TRBV6-2/TRBV6-3
CDR3 DNA: TGTGCCAGCAGTTATAATGGTCTCTCCTACGAGCAGTACTTC
CDR3 protein: CASSYNGLSYEQYF

CDR3 length: 15
D gene: .
J gene: TRBJ1-4
clone size: few
V gene: TRBV27
CDR3 DNA: TGTGCCAGCAGCTCGCAGCCAACAACTAATGAAAAACTGTTTTTT
CDR3 protein: CASSSQPTTNEKLFF

CDR3 length: 16
D gene: .
J gene: TRBJ2-2
clone size: .
V gene: TRBV28
CDR3 DNA: TGTGCCAGCAGATTAGGGCAGGGGAGGAACACCGGGGAGCTGTTTTTT
CDR3 protein: CASRLGQGRNTGELFF

CDR3 length: 15
D gene: TRBD2
J gene: TRBJ2-7
clone size: .
V gene: TRBV29-1
CDR3 DNA: TGCAGCGTTGATAGCGGGGCTAGGGGACTGGACGAGCAGTACTTC
CDR3 protein: CSVDSGARGLDEQYF

CDR3 length: 14
D gene: TRBD1
J gene: TRBJ2-5
clone size: .
V gene: TRBV20-1
CDR3 DNA: TGCAGTGCTAGAAGACAGGGGGCGGTTGAGACCCAGTACTTC
CDR3 protein: CSARRQGAVETQYF

CDR3 length: 17
D gene: .
J gene: TRBJ2-3
clone size: many
V gene: TRBV21-1
CDR3 DNA: TGTGCCAGCAGCCGAGATGTCCGGGACCCAATCGCAGATACGCAGTATTTT
CDR3 protein: CASSRDVRDPIADTQYF

CDR3 length: 13
D gene: .
J gene: TRBJ1-2
clone size: few
V gene: TRBV29-1
CDR3 DNA: TGCAGCGTGCTGCTGACAGCGATGGGTGGCTACACCTTC
CDR3 protein: CSVLLTAMGGYTF

CDR3 length: 17
D gene: .
J gene: TRBJ2-1
clone size: few
V gene: TRBV10-3
CDR3 DNA: TGTGCCATCAGTGTGATAAAGCGGTTCCACTCCTACAATGAGCAGTTCTTC
CDR3 protein: CAISVIKRFHSYNEQFF

CDR3 length: 15
D gene: .
J gene: TRBJ1-1
clone size: few
V gene: TRBV18
CDR3 DNA: TGTGCCAGCTCACCACTCGGGACGGAGAACACTGAAGCTTTCTTT
CDR3 protein: CASSPLGTENTEAFF

CDR3 length: 15
D gene: .
J gene: TRBJ1-5
clone size: few
V gene: TRBV19
CDR3 DNA: TGTGCCAGTATGGCCGTAGGGGGGATAAGGCAGCCCCAGCATTTT
CDR3 protein: CASMAVGGIRQPQHF

CDR3 length: 13
D gene: TRBD1
J gene: TRBJ1-5
clone size: many
V gene: TRBV5-1
CDR3 DNA: TGCGCCAGCAGCCCAGACAGGGATCAGCCCCAGCATTTT
CDR3 protein: CASSPDRDQPQHF

CDR3 length: 13
D gene: .
J gene: TRBJ2-7
clone size: few
V gene: TRBV24-1
CDR3 DNA: TGTGCCACCCTCCGGGACATCCCCTACGAGCAGTACTTC
CDR3 protein: CATLRDIPYEQYF

CDR3 length: 15
D gene: .
J gene: TRBJ2-4
clone size: few
V gene: TRBV28
CDR3 DNA: TGTGCCAGCAGTTTAACCCCCCTAGCCAAAAACATTCAGTACTTC
CDR3 protein: CASSLTPLAKNIQYF

CDR3 length: 14
D gene: .
J gene: TRBJ1-2
clone size: .
V gene: TRBV7-9
CDR3 DNA: TGTGCCAGCAGCTTGGTACAGTCTATCTATGGCTACACCTTC
CDR3 protein: CASSLVQSIYGYTF

CDR3 length: 15
D gene: .
J gene: TRBJ2-3
clone size: few
V gene: TRBV18
CDR3 DNA: TGTGCCAGCTCACCACCCGGCCGGGATACAGATACGCAGTATTTT
CDR3 protein: CASSPPGRDTDTQYF

CDR3 length: 14
D gene: TRBD2
J gene: TRBJ2-1
clone size: .
V gene: TRBV12-3/TRBV12-4
CDR3 DNA: TGTGCCAGCAGTTTGGGGGGGGGTAGGAATGAGCAGTTCTTC
CDR3 protein: CASSLGGGRNEQFF

CDR3 length: 13
D gene: .
J gene: TRBJ1-1
clone size: few
V gene: TRBV10-3
CDR3 DNA: TGTGCCATCAGTGAAGTGTTGGACACTGAAGCTTTCTTT
CDR3 protein: CAISEVLDTEAFF

CDR3 length: 17
D gene: TRBD2
J gene: TRBJ2-3
clone size: .
V gene: TRBV20-1
CDR3 DNA: TGCAGTGCTAGAGGGACTAGCGGGGGGGGAGGCACAGATACGCAGTATTTT
CDR3 protein: CSARGTSGGGGTDTQYF

CDR3 length: 15
D gene: .
J gene: TRBJ1-4
clone size: .
V gene: TRBV7-2
CDR3 DNA: TGTGCCAGCAGCTCCGGACCCGCAACTAATGAAAAACTGTTTTTT
CDR3 protein: CASSSGPATNEKLFF

CDR3 length: 17
D gene: TRBD1
J gene: TRBJ2-7
clone size: few
V gene: TRBV6-5
CDR3 DNA: TGTGCCAGCAGTTACTCAGGGACAGATTTTCTCCTCTACGAGCAGTACTTC
CDR3 protein: CASSYSGTDFLLYEQYF

CDR3 length: 12
D gene: .
J gene: TRBJ1-2
clone size: few
V gene: TRBV20-1
CDR3 DNA: TGCAGTGCTAGAGAGGGCGGGAGGGGCTACACCTTC
CDR3 protein: CSAREGGRGYTF

CDR3 length: 17
D gene: TRBD2
J gene: TRBJ2-2
clone size: few
V gene: TRBV6-2/TRBV6-3
CDR3 DNA: TGTGCCAGCAGTTCATTCGGGCGGGAGACCGTCACCGGGGAGCTGTTTTTT
CDR3 protein: CASSSFGRETVTGELFF

CDR3 length: 15
D gene: .
J gene: TRBJ1-5
clone size: many
V gene: TRBV5-1
CDR3 DNA: TGCGCCAGCAGCTTGGCCGGACGGAGTAATCAGCCCCAGCATTTT
CDR3 protein: CASSLAGRSNQPQHF

CDR3 length: 17
D gene: TRBD2
J gene: TRBJ2-1
clone size: .
V gene: TRBV4-1
CDR3 DNA: TGCGCCAGCAGCCAAGAGAAGGCGGGAGCCCATGTGAGCGAGCAGTTCTTC
CDR3 protein: CASSQEKAGAHVSEQFF